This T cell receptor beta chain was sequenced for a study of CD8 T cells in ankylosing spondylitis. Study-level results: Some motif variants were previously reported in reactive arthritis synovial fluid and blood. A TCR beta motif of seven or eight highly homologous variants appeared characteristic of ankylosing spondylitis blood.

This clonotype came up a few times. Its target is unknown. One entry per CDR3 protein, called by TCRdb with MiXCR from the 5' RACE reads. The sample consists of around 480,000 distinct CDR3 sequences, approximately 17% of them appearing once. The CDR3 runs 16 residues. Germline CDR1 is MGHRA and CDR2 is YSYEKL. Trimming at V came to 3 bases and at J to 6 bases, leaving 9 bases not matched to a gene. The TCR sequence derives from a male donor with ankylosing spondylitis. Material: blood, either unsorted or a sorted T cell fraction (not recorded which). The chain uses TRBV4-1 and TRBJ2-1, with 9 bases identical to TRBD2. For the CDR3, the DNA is TGCGCCAGCAGCCAGCCGGGACTAGCCCCGAGCAATGAGCAGTTCTTC. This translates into CASSQPGLAPSNEQFF.